Listed below are T cell receptor beta chains from one sample, sequenced in a study of cytomegalovirus exposure and HLA in healthy donors. Libraries were prepared by immunoSEQ multiplex PCR; TCRdb keeps only in-frame clonotypes and omits some of them. The sample has around 150,000 clones, about 65% seen once; the top ten hold around 7%. Material: PBMCs. Source of these receptors: a middle-aged man in good health and CMV-seropositive. Each CDR3 is given with its conserved first and last residue. The D gene is left open where the match is weak. Rows give clone size only sometimes, using once, few, many, or a class for an expanded clone.

CDR3aa: CASSLVGQGISYEQYF
CDR3nt: TGTGCCAGCAGCTTGGTGGGCCAGGGGATCTCCTACGAGCAGTACTTC
len: 16
abundance: NA
d_gene: NA
v_gene: TRBV5-4
j_gene: TRBJ2-7

CDR3aa: CASSEHQGASAFF
CDR3nt: TGTGCCAGCAGTGAACACCAGGGGGCGTCAGCTTTCTTT
len: 13
abundance: few
d_gene: TRBD1
v_gene: TRBV6-1
j_gene: TRBJ1-1

CDR3aa: CASSLGGAHGYTF
CDR3nt: TGTGCCAGCAGCTTAGGAGGAGCCCATGGCTACACCTTC
len: 13
abundance: NA
d_gene: NA
v_gene: TRBV11-2
j_gene: TRBJ1-2

CDR3aa: CSVHGTGGYEKLFF
CDR3nt: TGCAGCGTTCACGGGACAGGGGGCTATGAAAAACTGTTTTTT
len: 14
abundance: NA
d_gene: TRBD1
v_gene: TRBV29-1
j_gene: TRBJ1-4

CDR3aa: CASSVEGGGGPRREQFF
CDR3nt: TGTGCCAGCAGCGTAGAAGGCGGGGGCGGCCCCCGCAGGGAGCAGTTCTTC
len: 17
abundance: few
d_gene: NA
v_gene: TRBV9
j_gene: TRBJ2-1

CDR3aa: CSVDRQGETQYF
CDR3nt: TGCAGCGTTGATCGGCAGGGGGAGACCCAGTACTTC
len: 12
abundance: NA
d_gene: NA
v_gene: TRBV29-1
j_gene: TRBJ2-5

CDR3aa: CASSSRTGGFTYGYTF
CDR3nt: TGTGCCAGTTCTTCACGTACAGGGGGCTTCACCTATGGCTACACCTTC
len: 16
abundance: many
d_gene: TRBD1
v_gene: TRBV18
j_gene: TRBJ1-2

CDR3aa: CASSYELASAETQYF
CDR3nt: TGTGCCAGCAGTTACGAGCTAGCGAGTGCGGAGACCCAGTACTTC
len: 15
abundance: NA
d_gene: NA
v_gene: TRBV6-5
j_gene: TRBJ2-5

CDR3aa: CASSVVGSDSPLHF
CDR3nt: TGTGCCAGCAGCGTAGTAGGGAGTGATTCACCCCTCCACTTT
len: 14
abundance: NA
d_gene: NA
v_gene: TRBV9
j_gene: TRBJ1-6

CDR3aa: CRATSGDTQYF
CDR3nt: TGCAGGGCGACTAGCGGAGATACGCAGTATTTT
len: 11
abundance: NA
d_gene: TRBD2
v_gene: TRBV20-1
j_gene: TRBJ2-3

CDR3aa: CAWRVGGGTDTQYF
CDR3nt: TGTGCCTGGAGGGTAGGGGGGGGGACAGATACGCAGTATTTT
len: 14
abundance: NA
d_gene: NA
v_gene: TRBV30
j_gene: TRBJ2-3

CDR3aa: CATSRVTSGPETQYF
CDR3nt: TGTGCCACCAGCAGAGTTACTAGCGGGCCGGAGACCCAGTACTTC
len: 15
abundance: NA
d_gene: TRBD2
v_gene: TRBV15
j_gene: TRBJ2-5

CDR3aa: CATSRFGGNEQFF
CDR3nt: TGTGCCACCAGCCGTTTTGGGGGGAATGAGCAGTTCTTC
len: 13
abundance: NA
d_gene: NA
v_gene: TRBV15
j_gene: TRBJ2-1

CDR3aa: CASSPGLAGRWLTDTQYF
CDR3nt: TGTGCCAGCAGCCCTGGACTAGCGGGGCGCTGGTTAACAGATACGCAGTATTTT
len: 18
abundance: NA
d_gene: TRBD2
v_gene: TRBV9
j_gene: TRBJ2-3

CDR3aa: CASSTRTGNYGYTF
CDR3nt: TGTGCCAGCAGCACCAGGACGGGAAACTATGGCTACACCTTC
len: 14
abundance: once
d_gene: NA
v_gene: TRBV9
j_gene: TRBJ1-2

CDR3aa: CASSQEALAGGGGEQFF
CDR3nt: TGTGCCAGCAGCCAGGAAGCGCTAGCGGGGGGCGGTGGGGAGCAGTTCTTC
len: 17
abundance: NA
d_gene: TRBD2
v_gene: TRBV4-2
j_gene: TRBJ2-1

CDR3aa: CASSSAGGSYEQYF
CDR3nt: TGTGCCAGCAGCTCCGCCGGGGGCTCCTACGAGCAGTACTTC
len: 14
abundance: few
d_gene: NA
v_gene: TRBV7-6
j_gene: TRBJ2-7

CDR3aa: CASSQGLLYGYTF
CDR3nt: TGTGCCAGCAGCCAGGGACTCCTCTATGGCTACACCTTC
len: 13
abundance: NA
d_gene: NA
v_gene: TRBV14
j_gene: TRBJ1-2

CDR3aa: CASSSPRQGVGSPLHF
CDR3nt: TGTGCCAGCAGTTCCCCCCGGCAGGGTGTTGGATCACCCCTCCACTTT
len: 16
abundance: NA
d_gene: NA
v_gene: TRBV6-5
j_gene: TRBJ1-6

CDR3aa: CASSYGVSGANVLTF
CDR3nt: TGTGCCAGCAGCTACGGGGTCTCTGGGGCCAACGTCCTGACTTTC
len: 15
abundance: NA
d_gene: NA
v_gene: TRBV7-6
j_gene: TRBJ2-6

CDR3aa: CASRADSNQPQHF
CDR3nt: TGTGCCAGCAGAGCGGATAGCAATCAGCCCCAGCATTTT
len: 13
abundance: NA
d_gene: NA
v_gene: TRBV7-2
j_gene: TRBJ1-5

CDR3aa: CAWYRDNTDTQYF
CDR3nt: TGTGCCTGGTACCGGGACAACACAGATACGCAGTATTTT
len: 13
abundance: once
d_gene: NA
v_gene: TRBV30
j_gene: TRBJ2-3

CDR3aa: CASSPVGGPRYYEQYF
CDR3nt: TGTGCCAGCAGCCCGGTAGGGGGACCTCGCTACTACGAGCAGTACTTC
len: 16
abundance: once
d_gene: NA
v_gene: TRBV5-6
j_gene: TRBJ2-7

CDR3aa: CASSNRDRGEAQHF
CDR3nt: TGTGCCAGCAGCAACCGAGACAGGGGGGAAGCCCAGCATTTT
len: 14
abundance: NA
d_gene: TRBD1
v_gene: TRBV7-2
j_gene: TRBJ1-5

CDR3aa: CASSAPGTRNGELFF
CDR3nt: TGTGCCAGCAGCGCCCCCGGGACTAGGAACGGGGAGCTGTTTTTT
len: 15
abundance: NA
d_gene: TRBD2
v_gene: TRBV9
j_gene: TRBJ2-2

CDR3aa: CASSPTMTGGRNTEAFF
CDR3nt: TGCGCCAGCAGCCCTACGATGACAGGGGGCCGGAACACTGAAGCTTTCTTT
len: 17
abundance: NA
d_gene: TRBD1
v_gene: TRBV5-1
j_gene: TRBJ1-1

CDR3aa: CASSPLTGVYEQYF
CDR3nt: TGTGCCAGCAGCCCCCTGACAGGGGTCTACGAGCAGTACTTC
len: 14
abundance: few
d_gene: TRBD1
v_gene: TRBV6-1
j_gene: TRBJ2-7

CDR3aa: CASSQGEGRVHEQYF
CDR3nt: TGCGCCAGCAGCCAAGGAGAGGGAAGGGTCCACGAGCAGTACTTC
len: 15
abundance: NA
d_gene: NA
v_gene: TRBV4-1
j_gene: TRBJ2-7

CDR3aa: CASSEGQGNNEQFF
CDR3nt: TGTGCCAGCAGTGAAGGCCAGGGAAACAATGAGCAGTTCTTC
len: 14
abundance: NA
d_gene: NA
v_gene: TRBV6-1
j_gene: TRBJ2-1

CDR3aa: CASSLQGGTLGDTQYF
CDR3nt: TGTGCTAGCAGCTTACAGGGAGGGACTTTGGGAGATACGCAGTATTTT
len: 16
abundance: once
d_gene: NA
v_gene: TRBV7-7
j_gene: TRBJ2-3

CDR3aa: CASSPRGSATNEKLFF
CDR3nt: TGTGCCAGCAGCCCCCGGGGATCCGCAACTAATGAAAAACTGTTTTTT
len: 16
abundance: NA
d_gene: NA
v_gene: TRBV11-2
j_gene: TRBJ1-4

CDR3aa: CASSLGGRPEAFF
CDR3nt: TGTGCCAGCAGCTTAGGGGGCCGGCCTGAAGCTTTCTTT
len: 13
abundance: NA
d_gene: NA
v_gene: TRBV7-2
j_gene: TRBJ1-1

CDR3aa: CASSPGLASYEQYF
CDR3nt: TGTGCCAGCAGCCCGGGACTAGCCTCCTACGAGCAGTACTTC
len: 14
abundance: NA
d_gene: TRBD2
v_gene: TRBV7-9
j_gene: TRBJ2-7

CDR3aa: CATSRDRAGGTEAFF
CDR3nt: TGTGCCACCAGCAGAGATAGGGCAGGGGGCACTGAAGCTTTCTTT
len: 15
abundance: NA
d_gene: TRBD1
v_gene: TRBV15
j_gene: TRBJ1-1

CDR3aa: CASSLAPDRDEQYF
CDR3nt: TGTGCCAGCAGCTTAGCCCCCGACAGGGACGAGCAGTACTTC
len: 14
abundance: NA
d_gene: TRBD1
v_gene: TRBV11-2
j_gene: TRBJ2-7

CDR3aa: CASSYRQGTTEAFF
CDR3nt: TGTGCCAGCAGCTACCGACAGGGGACCACTGAAGCTTTCTTT
len: 14
abundance: NA
d_gene: TRBD1
v_gene: TRBV5-5
j_gene: TRBJ1-1

CDR3aa: CAWRDRDLNTEAFF
CDR3nt: TGTGCCTGGAGGGACAGGGACCTAAACACTGAAGCTTTCTTT
len: 14
abundance: NA
d_gene: TRBD1
v_gene: TRBV30
j_gene: TRBJ1-1

CDR3aa: CASSPPSGGGVGELFF
CDR3nt: TGTGCCAGCAGCCCCCCGAGCGGGGGGGGTGTCGGGGAGCTGTTTTTT
len: 16
abundance: NA
d_gene: TRBD2
v_gene: TRBV7-2
j_gene: TRBJ2-2

CDR3aa: CASSVGGGGNQPQHF
CDR3nt: TGTGCCAGCAGCGTAGGGGGAGGGGGCAATCAGCCCCAGCATTTT
len: 15
abundance: NA
d_gene: NA
v_gene: TRBV9
j_gene: TRBJ1-5

CDR3aa: CAWRGAEKLFF
CDR3nt: TGTGCCTGGAGAGGGGCTGAAAAACTGTTTTTT
len: 11
abundance: NA
d_gene: NA
v_gene: TRBV30
j_gene: TRBJ1-4

CDR3aa: CASSYDPTGYNSPLHF
CDR3nt: TGTGCCAGCAGTTACGATCCAACCGGCTATAATTCACCCCTCCACTTT
len: 16
abundance: NA
d_gene: NA
v_gene: TRBV6-5
j_gene: TRBJ1-6

CDR3aa: CASSDFTGIKFF
CDR3nt: TGTGCCAGCAGTGACTTTACAGGGATCAAGTTCTTC
len: 12
abundance: NA
d_gene: NA
v_gene: TRBV6-4
j_gene: TRBJ2-1

CDR3aa: CASSERTGDPHEQYF
CDR3nt: TGTGCCAGCAGTGAAAGGACAGGGGACCCCCACGAGCAGTACTTC
len: 15
abundance: NA
d_gene: TRBD1
v_gene: TRBV6-1
j_gene: TRBJ2-7

CDR3aa: CASSQDREYQETQYF
CDR3nt: TGCGCCAGCAGCCAAGATCGGGAGTACCAAGAGACCCAGTACTTC
len: 15
abundance: NA
d_gene: NA
v_gene: TRBV4-1
j_gene: TRBJ2-5

CDR3aa: CASRAVNEKLFF
CDR3nt: TGTGCCAGCCGTGCAGTTAATGAAAAACTGTTTTTT
len: 12
abundance: NA
d_gene: NA
v_gene: TRBV6-5
j_gene: TRBJ1-4

CDR3aa: CASGFWGTGRNSPLHF
CDR3nt: TGTGCCAGCGGCTTTTGGGGGACAGGGAGGAATTCACCCCTCCACTTT
len: 16
abundance: few
d_gene: TRBD1
v_gene: TRBV7-3
j_gene: TRBJ1-6

CDR3aa: CASSPSTGELFF
CDR3nt: TGTGCCAGCAGCCCCTCCACCGGGGAGCTGTTTTTT
len: 12
abundance: once
d_gene: NA
v_gene: TRBV7-2
j_gene: TRBJ2-2

CDR3aa: CASSPQPRFEQYF
CDR3nt: TGTGCCAGCAGCCCCCAACCTAGGTTCGAGCAGTACTTC
len: 13
abundance: NA
d_gene: NA
v_gene: TRBV9
j_gene: TRBJ2-7

CDR3aa: CASSPQGNNYGYTF
CDR3nt: TGTGCCAGCAGTCCGCAGGGAAACAACTATGGCTACACCTTC
len: 14
abundance: NA
d_gene: NA
v_gene: TRBV27
j_gene: TRBJ1-2

CDR3aa: CASKNRDPDEKLFF
CDR3nt: TGTGCCAGCAAAAACAGGGATCCAGATGAAAAACTGTTTTTT
len: 14
abundance: NA
d_gene: NA
v_gene: TRBV28
j_gene: TRBJ1-4